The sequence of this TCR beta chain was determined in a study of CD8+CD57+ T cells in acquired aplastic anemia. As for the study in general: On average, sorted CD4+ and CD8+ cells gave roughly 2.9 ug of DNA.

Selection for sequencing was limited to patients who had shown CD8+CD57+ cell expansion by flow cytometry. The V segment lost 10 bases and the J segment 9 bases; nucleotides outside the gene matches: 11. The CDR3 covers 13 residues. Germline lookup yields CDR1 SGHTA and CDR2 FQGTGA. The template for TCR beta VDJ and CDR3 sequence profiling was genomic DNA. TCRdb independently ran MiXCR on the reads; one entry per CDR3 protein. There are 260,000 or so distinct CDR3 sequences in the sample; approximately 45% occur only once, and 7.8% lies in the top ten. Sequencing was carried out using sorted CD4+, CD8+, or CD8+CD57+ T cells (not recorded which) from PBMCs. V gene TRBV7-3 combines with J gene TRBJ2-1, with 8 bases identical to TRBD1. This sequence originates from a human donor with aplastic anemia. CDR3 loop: CATSDITGGEQFF. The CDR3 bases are TGTGCCACCAGTGATATTACAGGGGGTGAGCAGTTCTTC.